The next 14 T cell receptor beta chains were all read from a single sample in a study of cytomegalovirus exposure and HLA in healthy donors. PCR used 60 Vbeta primers and 13 Jbeta primers. The assay was immunoSEQ multiplex PCR, and TCRdb's table has in-frame clones only and misses some. The sample includes approximately 110,000 clones, roughly 68% seen only once; the top ten take 2% to 2.5%. Sequencing was carried out using PBMCs. The source is a woman in her twenties or thirties in good health and CMV-seronegative.

Only a few counts were recorded for this clone. The genes are TRBV29-1 and TRBJ1-2; D perhaps matches TRBD1 (5 bases). Germline CDR1 and CDR2: SQVTM and ANQGSEA. The CDR3 extends over 15 amino acids. The CDR3 protein is CSLSGAEGANYGYTF. CDR3 DNA: TGCTCCCTTAGCGGGGCCGAAGGAGCTAACTATGGCTACACCTTC. Full variable domain (rest looked up from reference TRBV29-1 and TRBJ1-2): SAVISQKPSRDICQRGTSLTIQCQVDSQVTMMFWYRQQPGQSLTLIATANQGSEATYESGFVIDKFPISRPNLTFSTLTVSNMSPEDSSIYLCSLSGAEGANYGYTFGSGTRLTVV.

The chain employs TRBV2 and TRBJ2-6; D is possibly TRBD1 (6 bases). This CDR3 is 15 amino acids long. Between the trimmed V and J ends, which lost 6 bases and 2 bases, there was a span of 11 bases. Germline CDR1 SNHLY, CDR2 FYNNEI. The CDR3 nucleotides read TGTGCCAGCAGGTTACAGGGAACTGGGGCCAACGTCCTGACTTTC. Translation: CASRLQGTGANVLTF.

This clone was observed a few times. The genes are TRBV25-1 and TRBJ1-5; the D is unclear. Trimming removed 0 bases at V and 1 base at J, with 4 bases between. Germline CDR1 is MGHDK and CDR2 is SYGVNS. This CDR3 comprises 14 residues. The CDR3 sequence: CASSEYGSNQPQHF. The CDR3 coding sequence is TGTGCCAGCAGTGAATACGGGAGCAATCAGCCCCAGCATTTT.

The gene calls are TRBV13 and TRBJ2-3; 7 bases map to TRBD2. The germline CDR1 and CDR2 sequences are PRHDT and FYEKMQ (reference sequence). CDR3 length: 20 amino acids. The J segment lost 4 bases and the V segment lost 2 bases, leaving 21 bases of the junction unmatched. The CDR3 here is CASSLITGGSLPLHSDTQYF. In DNA, the CDR3 is TGTGCCAGCAGCTTAATAACGGGAGGTTCCCTCCCCCTACACTCAGATACGCAGTATTTT. Variable domain in full (rest from reference TRBV13 and TRBJ2-3): AAGVIQSPRHLIKEKRETATLKCYPIPRHDTVYWYQQGPGQDPQFLISFYEKMQSDKGSIPDRFSAQQFSDYHSELNMSSLELGDSALYFCASSLITGGSLPLHSDTQYFGPGTRLTVL.

The rearrangement uses TRBV2 and TRBJ1-1; D gene ambiguous. CDR1 SNHLY and CDR2 FYNNEI come from the germline V gene. The CDR3 has 13 residues. V was cut by 5 bases and J by 5 bases, with 12 bases left in between. CDR3 nucleotides: TGTGCCAGCAGTACACCCGGGAGTACTGAAGCTTTCTTT. It specifies CASSTPGSTEAFF.

This clone was counted only a few times. The CDR3 loop reads CASSEGLGLETQYF. The DNA for the CDR3 is TGTGCCAGCAGTGAAGGACTCGGGTTGGAGACCCAGTACTTC. V and J are TRBV25-1 and TRBJ2-5, with D maybe TRBD2 (5 bases). The germline gives CDR1 MGHDK, CDR2 SYGVNS. The V and J ends lost 2 bases and 5 bases respectively, with 12 bases between them. The CDR3 consists of 14 residues. The complete variable domain, with remaining parts taken from reference TRBV25-1 and TRBJ2-5, reads EADIYQTPRYLVIGTGKKITLECSQTMGHDKMYWYQQDPGMELHLIHYSYGVNSTEKGDLSSESTVSRIRTEHFPLTLESARPSHTSQYLCASSEGLGLETQYFGPGTRLLVL.

The chain recombines TRBV7-3 with TRBJ2-1; TRBD2 matches at 12 bases. The V and J ends lost 2 bases and 7 bases, in that order; junction bases with no gene match: 6. The CDR3 runs to 16 residues. CDR1 SGHTA and CDR2 FQGTGA come from the germline V gene. The CDR3 protein is CASSLLVTSGRNEQFF. The CDR3 DNA sequence: TGTGCCAGCAGCTTACTGGTAACTAGCGGGAGGAATGAGCAGTTCTTC.

The rearrangement uses TRBV6-6 and TRBJ1-5; D is possibly TRBD1 (6 bases). The CDR3 contains 15 residues. Germline V lookup: CDR1 MNHNY, CDR2 SVGAGI (reference sequence). The ends were cut back, 6 bases at V and 0 bases at J, with 12 bases in the middle. The CDR3 reads CASRQTGYSNQPQHF. The CDR3 DNA sequence: TGTGCCAGCAGACAGACAGGATATAGCAATCAGCCCCAGCATTTT.

The chain couples TRBV29-1 to TRBJ1-5, with TRBD1 matching 8 bases. The CDR3 runs 14 residues. Germline V lookup: CDR1 SQVTM, CDR2 ANQGSEA. V gave up 4 bases and J gave up 1 base; unmatched junction bases: 3. Here the CDR3 reads CSVAGGRSNQPQHF. The DNA for the CDR3 is TGCAGCGTTGCAGGGGGCAGGAGCAATCAGCCCCAGCATTTT.

The DNA for the CDR3 is TGCAGTGCCCGTAAGGGGAACACCATATATTTT. This encodes CSARKGNTIYF. The V call is TRBV20-1, the J call TRBJ1-3; maybe TRBD1 (5 bases). The length of the CDR3 is 11 residues. Trimming left V 6 bases short and J 7 bases short, with 10 bases between. CDR1 is DFQATT and CDR2 is SNEGSKA in the germline V gene (reference sequence).

Only one count was recorded for this clone. The chain recombines TRBV25-1 with TRBJ2-7; TRBD2 is a possible D gene (5 bases). Germline assignment: CDR1 MGHDK and CDR2 SYGVNS. The CDR3 consists of 16 residues. V was pared by 1 base and J by 4 bases, with 17 bases between. CDR3 coding DNA: TGTGCCAGCAGTGAATTAGGTATTGGCCTAGCTTACGAGCAGTACTTC. Its protein product is CASSELGIGLAYEQYF.

The CDR3 coding sequence is TGTGCCAGCAGCCCAAGTCCCGGGACAGGGGGCGGTGAGGAAAACACTGAAGCTTTCTTT. It specifies CASSPSPGTGGGEENTEAFF. The chain uses TRBV5-4 and TRBJ1-1; 12 nucleotides align to TRBD1. This CDR3 region has 20 residues. The trim removed 4 bases at V and 2 bases at J, leaving 18 bases unmatched. Germline V gene data show CDR1 as SGHNT and CDR2 as YYREEE (reference sequence).

This clone appeared a few times. The chain couples TRBV7-9 to TRBJ1-2, with 8 bases aligning to TRBD1. V lost 1 base, J lost 1 base, and 14 bases stayed unmatched. Germline assignment: CDR1 SEHNR and CDR2 FQNEAQ (reference sequence). This CDR3 is built from 19 residues. The CDR3 spells CASSLEGGRGQGYNYGYTF. The DNA of the CDR3 is TGTGCCAGCAGCTTAGAAGGGGGCCGAGGACAGGGATATAACTATGGCTACACCTTC. The full variable domain, in which reference TRBV7-9 and TRBJ1-2 provide the parts outside the CDR3, is DTGVSQNPRHKITKRGQNVTFRCDPISEHNRLYWYRQTLGQGPEFLTYFQNEAQLEKSRLLSDRFSAERPKGSFSTLEIQRTEQGDSAMYLCASSLEGGRGQGYNYGYTFGSGTRLTVV.

The table lists this clone with a few counts. The V and J genes are TRBV27 and TRBJ1-3, with D possibly matching TRBD1 (5 bases). The CDR3 is made up of 14 amino acids. Trimming pared 11 bases from V and 3 bases from J, leaving 17 bases between. Germline V CDR1 and CDR2: MNHEY, SMNVEV (reference sequence). The CDR3, as DNA: TGTGCCGCCTGGGGCAGGGCGAGTGGAAACACCATATATTTT. As protein: CAAWGRASGNTIYF.